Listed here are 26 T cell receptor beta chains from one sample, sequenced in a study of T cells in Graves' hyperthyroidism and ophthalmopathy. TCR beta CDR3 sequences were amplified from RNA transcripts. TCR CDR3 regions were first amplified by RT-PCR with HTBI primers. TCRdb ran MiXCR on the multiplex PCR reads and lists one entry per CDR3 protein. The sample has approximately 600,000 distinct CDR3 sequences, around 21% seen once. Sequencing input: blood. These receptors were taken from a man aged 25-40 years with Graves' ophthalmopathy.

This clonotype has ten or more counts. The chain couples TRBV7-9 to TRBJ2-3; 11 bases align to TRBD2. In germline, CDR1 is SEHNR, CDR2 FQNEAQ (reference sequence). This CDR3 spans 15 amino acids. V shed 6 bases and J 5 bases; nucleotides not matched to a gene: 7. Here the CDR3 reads CASRLGLAGEDTQYF. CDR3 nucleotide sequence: TGTGCCAGCAGACTCGGACTAGCGGGTGAAGATACGCAGTATTTT.

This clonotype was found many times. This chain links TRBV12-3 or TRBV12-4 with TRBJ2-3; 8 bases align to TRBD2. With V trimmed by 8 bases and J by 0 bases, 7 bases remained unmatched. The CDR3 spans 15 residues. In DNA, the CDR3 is TGTGCCAGCGAAACCGGGGGGGGGAGCACAGATACGCAGTATTTT. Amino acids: CASETGGGSTDTQYF.

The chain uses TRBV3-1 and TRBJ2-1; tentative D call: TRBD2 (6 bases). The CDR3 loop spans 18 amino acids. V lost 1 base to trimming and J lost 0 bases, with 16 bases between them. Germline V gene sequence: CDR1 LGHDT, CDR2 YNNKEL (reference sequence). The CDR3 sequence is CASSQGKGRPSSYNEQFF. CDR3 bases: TGTGCCAGCAGCCAAGGTAAAGGGAGGCCTAGCTCCTACAATGAGCAGTTCTTC.

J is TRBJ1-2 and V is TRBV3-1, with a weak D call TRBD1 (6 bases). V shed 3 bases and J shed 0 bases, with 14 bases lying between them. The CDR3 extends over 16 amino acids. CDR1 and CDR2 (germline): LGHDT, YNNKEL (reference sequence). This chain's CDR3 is CASSHFGTSANYGYTF. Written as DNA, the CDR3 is TGTGCCAGCAGCCACTTCGGGACAAGCGCTAACTATGGCTACACCTTC. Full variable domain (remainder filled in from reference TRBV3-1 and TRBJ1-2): DTAVSQTPKYLVTQMGNDKSIKCEQNLGHDTMYWYKQDSKKFLKIMFSYNNKELIINETVPNRFSPKSPDKAHLNLHINSLELGDSAVYFCASSHFGTSANYGYTFGSGTRLTVV.

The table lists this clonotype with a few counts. Here the CDR3 reads CASTWGGSRSGANVLTF. The CDR3 region has the DNA TGTGCCAGCACCTGGGGAGGGTCCCGATCTGGGGCCAACGTCCTGACTTTC. The rearrangement uses TRBV28 and TRBJ2-6; 7 nucleotides align to TRBD2. The CDR3 is 17 amino acids. The V segment lost 7 bases and the J segment 1 base; nucleotides outside the gene matches: 10. The germline V gene has CDR1 MDHEN and CDR2 SYDVKM.

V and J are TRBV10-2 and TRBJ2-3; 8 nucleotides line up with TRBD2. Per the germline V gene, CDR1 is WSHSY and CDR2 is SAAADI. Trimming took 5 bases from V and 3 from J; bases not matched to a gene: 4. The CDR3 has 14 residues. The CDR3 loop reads CASSRLASTDTQYF. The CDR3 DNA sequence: TGCGCCAGCAGTAGACTAGCGTCGACAGATACGCAGTATTTT.

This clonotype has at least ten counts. In nucleotides, the CDR3 is TGTGCCTGGAGCGCCTCTGGGGCGGGTGAAGCTTTCTTT. Protein product: CAWSASGAGEAFF. The V gene is TRBV30, the J gene TRBJ1-1; the D gene is possibly TRBD1 (5 bases). The CDR3 has 13 residues. V was shortened by 3 bases and J by 7 bases, with 15 bases between the two germline ends. Germline loops: CDR1 GTSNPN, CDR2 SVGIG (reference sequence).

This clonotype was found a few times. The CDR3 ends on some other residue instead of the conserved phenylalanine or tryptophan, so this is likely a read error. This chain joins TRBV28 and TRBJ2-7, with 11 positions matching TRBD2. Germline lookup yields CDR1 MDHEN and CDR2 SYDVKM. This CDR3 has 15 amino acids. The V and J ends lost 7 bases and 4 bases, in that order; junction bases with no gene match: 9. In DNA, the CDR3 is TGTGCCAGCACCCGGCTACTAGCGGGAGCATACGAGCAGTACCTC. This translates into CASTRLLAGAYEQYL.

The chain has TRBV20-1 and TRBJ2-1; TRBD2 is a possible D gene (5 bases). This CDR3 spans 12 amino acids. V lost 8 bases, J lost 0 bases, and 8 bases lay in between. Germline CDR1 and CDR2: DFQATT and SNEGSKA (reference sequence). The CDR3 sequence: CSTGGSYNEQFF. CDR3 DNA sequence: TGCAGTACCGGAGGCTCCTACAATGAGCAGTTCTTC.

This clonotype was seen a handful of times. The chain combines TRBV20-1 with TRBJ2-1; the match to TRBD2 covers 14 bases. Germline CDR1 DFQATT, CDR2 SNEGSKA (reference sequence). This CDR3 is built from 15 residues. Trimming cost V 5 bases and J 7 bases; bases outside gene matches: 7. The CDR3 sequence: CSAQKGLAGVNEQFF. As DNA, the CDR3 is TGCAGTGCTCAGAAGGGACTAGCGGGAGTAAATGAGCAGTTCTTC.

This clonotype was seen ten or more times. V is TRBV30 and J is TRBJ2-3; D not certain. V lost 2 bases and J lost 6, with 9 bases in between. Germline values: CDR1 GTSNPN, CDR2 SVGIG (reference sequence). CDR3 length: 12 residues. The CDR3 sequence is CAWSMGADTQYF. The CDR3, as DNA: TGTGCCTGGAGTATGGGTGCGGATACGCAGTATTTT. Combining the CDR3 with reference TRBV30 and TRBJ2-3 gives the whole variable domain SQTIHQWPATLVQPVGSPLSLECTVEGTSNPNLYWYRQAAGRGLQLLFYSVGIGQISSEVPQNLSASRPQDRQFILSSKKLLLSDSGFYLCAWSMGADTQYFGPGTRLTVL.

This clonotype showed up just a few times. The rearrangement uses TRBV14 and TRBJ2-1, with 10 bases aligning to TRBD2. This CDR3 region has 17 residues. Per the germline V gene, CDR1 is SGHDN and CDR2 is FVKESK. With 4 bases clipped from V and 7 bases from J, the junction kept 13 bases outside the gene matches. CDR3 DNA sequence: TGTGCCAGCAGCCCGAGCGTGGGCCTAGCGGGAGATAATGAGCAGTTCTTC. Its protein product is CASSPSVGLAGDNEQFF.

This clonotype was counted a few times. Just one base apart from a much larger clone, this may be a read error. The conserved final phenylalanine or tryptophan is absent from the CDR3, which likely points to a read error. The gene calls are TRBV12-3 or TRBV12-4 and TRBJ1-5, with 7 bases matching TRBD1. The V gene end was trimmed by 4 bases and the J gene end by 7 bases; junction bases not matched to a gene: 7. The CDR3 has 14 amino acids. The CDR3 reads CASSWTGGDQPQHL. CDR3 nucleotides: TGTGCCAGCAGTTGGACAGGAGGGGACCAGCCCCAGCATCTT.

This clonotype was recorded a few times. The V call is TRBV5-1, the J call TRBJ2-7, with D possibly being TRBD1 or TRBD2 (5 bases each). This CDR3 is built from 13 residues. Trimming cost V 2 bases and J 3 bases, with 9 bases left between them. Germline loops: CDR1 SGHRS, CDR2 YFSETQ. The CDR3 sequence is CASSFWDHYEQYF. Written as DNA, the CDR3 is TGCGCCAGCAGCTTTTGGGACCACTACGAGCAGTACTTC.

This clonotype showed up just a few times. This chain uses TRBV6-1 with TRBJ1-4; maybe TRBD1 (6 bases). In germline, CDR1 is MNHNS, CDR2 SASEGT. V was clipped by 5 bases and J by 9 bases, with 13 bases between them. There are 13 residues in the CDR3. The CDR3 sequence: CASSTLQGQKLFF. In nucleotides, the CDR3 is TGTGCCAGCAGTACCTTACAGGGTCAAAAACTGTTTTTT.

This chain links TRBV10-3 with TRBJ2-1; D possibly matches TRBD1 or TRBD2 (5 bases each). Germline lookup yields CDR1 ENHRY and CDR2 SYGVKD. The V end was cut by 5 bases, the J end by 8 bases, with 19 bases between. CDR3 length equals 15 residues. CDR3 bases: TGTGCCATCAGTTCTAGGGACGGGGCTACGTATGAGCAGTTCTTC. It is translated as CAISSRDGATYEQFF.

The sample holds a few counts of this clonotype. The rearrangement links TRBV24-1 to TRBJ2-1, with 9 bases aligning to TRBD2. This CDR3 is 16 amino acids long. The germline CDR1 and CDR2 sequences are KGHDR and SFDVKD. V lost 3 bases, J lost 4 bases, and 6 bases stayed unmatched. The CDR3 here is CATSDPAGGRYNEQFF. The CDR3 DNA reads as TGTGCCACCAGTGATCCGGCGGGAGGGCGGTACAATGAGCAGTTCTTC.

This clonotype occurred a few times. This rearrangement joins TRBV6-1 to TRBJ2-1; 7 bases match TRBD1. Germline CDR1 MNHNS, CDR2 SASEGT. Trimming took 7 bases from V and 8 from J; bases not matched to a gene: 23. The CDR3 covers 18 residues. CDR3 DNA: TGTGCCAGCAATGACGGATGGACAGGCTCTAGGAGTAACGATGAGCAGTTCTTC. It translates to CASNDGWTGSRSNDEQFF.

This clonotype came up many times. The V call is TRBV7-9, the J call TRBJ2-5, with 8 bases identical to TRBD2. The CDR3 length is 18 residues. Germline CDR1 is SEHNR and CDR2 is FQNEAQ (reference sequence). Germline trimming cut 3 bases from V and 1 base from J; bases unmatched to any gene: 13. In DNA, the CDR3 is TGTGCCAGCAGCTTTCCCCGCTCACTAGCGGACCTCCAAGAGACCCAGTACTTC. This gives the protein CASSFPRSLADLQETQYF. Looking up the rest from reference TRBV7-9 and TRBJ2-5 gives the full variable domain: DTGVSQNPRHKITKRGQNVTFRCDPISEHNRLYWYRQTLGQGPEFLTYFQNEAQLEKSRLLSDRFSAERPKGSFSTLEIQRTEQGDSAMYLCASSFPRSLADLQETQYFGPGTRLLVL.

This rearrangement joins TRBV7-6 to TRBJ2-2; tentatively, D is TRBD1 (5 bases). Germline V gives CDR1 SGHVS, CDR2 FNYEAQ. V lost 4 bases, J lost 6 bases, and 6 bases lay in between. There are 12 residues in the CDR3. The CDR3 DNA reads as TGTGCCAGCAGCTCGACAGCCGGGGAGCTGTTTTTT. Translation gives CASSSTAGELFF.

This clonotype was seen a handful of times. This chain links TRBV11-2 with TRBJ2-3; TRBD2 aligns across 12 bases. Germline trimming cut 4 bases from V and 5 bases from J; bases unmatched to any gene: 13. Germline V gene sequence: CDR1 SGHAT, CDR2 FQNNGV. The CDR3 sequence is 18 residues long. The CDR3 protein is CASSSKPLAGGSKDTQYF. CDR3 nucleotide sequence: TGTGCCAGCAGCTCTAAACCCCTAGCGGGAGGGTCCAAAGATACGCAGTATTTT.

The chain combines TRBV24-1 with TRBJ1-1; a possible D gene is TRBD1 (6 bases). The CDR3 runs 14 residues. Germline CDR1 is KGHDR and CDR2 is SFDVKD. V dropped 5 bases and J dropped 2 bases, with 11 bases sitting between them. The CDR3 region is CATSAGGVNTEAFF. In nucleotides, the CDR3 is TGTGCCACCAGTGCGGGGGGCGTTAACACTGAAGCTTTCTTT.

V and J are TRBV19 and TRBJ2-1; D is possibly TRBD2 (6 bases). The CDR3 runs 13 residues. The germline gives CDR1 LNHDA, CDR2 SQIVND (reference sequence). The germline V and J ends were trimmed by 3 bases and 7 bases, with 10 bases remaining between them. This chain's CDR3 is CASSIIADNEQFF. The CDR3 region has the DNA TGTGCCAGTAGTATCATAGCGGATAATGAGCAGTTCTTC.

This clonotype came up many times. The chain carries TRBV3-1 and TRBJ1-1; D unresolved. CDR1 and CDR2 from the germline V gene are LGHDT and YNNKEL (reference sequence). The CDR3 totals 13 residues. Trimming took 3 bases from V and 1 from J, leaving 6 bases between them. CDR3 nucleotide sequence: TGTGCCAGCAGCCATTTGGCGAACACTGAAGCTTTCTTT. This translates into CASSHLANTEAFF.

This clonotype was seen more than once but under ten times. The CDR3 DNA follows: TGTGCCAGCAGCGGGGGCAGGGACCCCTCCCCAGAGACCCAGTACTTC. It translates to CASSGGRDPSPETQYF. This chain connects TRBV7-9 to TRBJ2-5; perhaps TRBD1 as D (6 bases). CDR1 and CDR2 (germline): SEHNR, FQNEAQ (reference sequence). V shed 5 bases and J shed 4 bases, with 20 bases lying between them. The CDR3 runs 16 residues.

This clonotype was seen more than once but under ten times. DNA for the CDR3: TGTGCCATCAGTGAGTCGAAGAATGAGCAGTTCTTC. Protein: CAISESKNEQFF. V gene TRBV10-3 combines with J gene TRBJ2-1; D is uncertain. Between the trimmed V and J ends, which lost 0 bases and 7 bases, there was a span of 4 bases. The germline CDR1 and CDR2 sequences are ENHRY and SYGVKD. The length of the CDR3 is 12 residues.